This is a list of T cell receptor beta chains from one sample in a study of CD8 T cells in ankylosing spondylitis. TCRdb called the 5' RACE reads again in MiXCR, with one record for every CDR3 protein. The table has roughly 130,000 distinct CDR3 sequences, roughly 9% seen once. Sequences were obtained from blood, either unsorted or a sorted T cell fraction (not recorded which). These receptors were obtained from a male donor with ankylosing spondylitis or in good health (not recorded which). Both conserved end residues are part of each CDR3. Fields, in order: clone size, D gene, V gene, J gene, CDR3 DNA, CDR3 protein. The D gene is left open where the match is weak. Where a row states a size, it is once, few, many or the class of an expanded clone; other rows omit it.

many	TRBD1	TRBV20-1	TRBJ2-5	TGCAGTGCTAGTATTTCGGACAGGGTCCGGGAGACCCAGTACTTC	CSASISDRVRETQYF
few	TRBD2	TRBV4-2	TRBJ2-7	TGTGCCAGCAGTCCCGCGGGACTAGCGGGAGACGAGCAGTACTTC	CASSPAGLAGDEQYF
many	TRBD2	TRBV12-3/TRBV12-4	TRBJ2-1	TGTGCCAGCAGCTTAGCGGGGGGCCCTTACAATGAGCAGTTCTTC	CASSLAGGPYNEQFF
few	-	TRBV3-1	TRBJ2-5	TGTGCCAGCAGCCAATCTAGCGTGACGGAGACCCAGTACTTC	CASSQSSVTETQYF
-	-	TRBV11-2	TRBJ2-1	TGTGCCAGCAGCGACCGCGGTAGCCTCATCTACAATGAGCAGTTCTTC	CASSDRGSLIYNEQFF
many	TRBD2	TRBV19	TRBJ2-7	TGTGCCAGTAGTCCCCGGGGGGGTTACGACGAGCAGTACTTC	CASSPRGGYDEQYF
few	-	TRBV7-2	TRBJ2-5	TGTGCCAGCAGCCGTCAGTACCAAGAGACCCAGTACTTC	CASSRQYQETQYF
many	TRBD1	TRBV5-6	TRBJ2-7	TGTGCCAGCAGCCGAATGGGACAGACTTCCTACGAGCAGTACTTC	CASSRMGQTSYEQYF
many	TRBD1	TRBV6-2/TRBV6-3	TRBJ2-5	TGTGCCAGCAGCCCCGCCGGGACAGGCCATCTTGGGACCCAGTACTTC	CASSPAGTGHLGTQYF
-	-	TRBV5-1	TRBJ2-6	TGCGCCAGCAGCTCGACAGGAACCGGGGCCAACGTCCTGACTTTC	CASSSTGTGANVLTF
many	TRBD2	TRBV5-5	TRBJ2-1	TGTGCCAGCAGCTTGGGACTAGCGTCCAATGAGCAGTTCTTC	CASSLGLASNEQFF
-	TRBD1	TRBV5-1	TRBJ1-5	TGCGCCAGCAGCTCCGGAGACAGGGGCAATCAGCCCCAGCATTTT	CASSSGDRGNQPQHF
many	TRBD2	TRBV6-6	TRBJ2-1	TGTGCCAGCAGAGACCCGGGACTAACTGAGCAGTTCTTC	CASRDPGLTEQFF
many	-	TRBV6-2/TRBV6-3	TRBJ2-7	TGTGCCAGCACTGCGACTCGCTACGAGCAGTACTTC	CASTATRYEQYF
many	TRBD1	TRBV6-5	TRBJ1-4	TGTGCCAGCAGTGTACTCGACAGGGGGAATGAAAAACTGTTTTTT	CASSVLDRGNEKLFF
many	-	TRBV6-5	TRBJ2-3	TGTGCCAGCAGTCAGTCGGGGGCGCTTCGGGATACGCAGTATTTT	CASSQSGALRDTQYF
many	TRBD1	TRBV20-1	TRBJ1-6	TGCAGTGGTTTGGGACAGGGGTTTAAGGCCCTCCACTTT	CSGLGQGFKALHF
many	-	TRBV12-3/TRBV12-4	TRBJ1-3	TGTGCCAGCAGTTATGGGGGGACCCGCTCTGGAAACACCATATATTTT	CASSYGGTRSGNTIYF
-	TRBD2	TRBV20-1	TRBJ2-1	TGCAGTGCAACCGGGACTAGCGGGAGATTTGAGCAGTTCTTC	CSATGTSGRFEQFF
few	-	TRBV20-1	TRBJ1-4	TGCAGTGCTAGAAGTCTAGGAGGGTTCAGTAGAAAACTGTTTTTT	CSARSLGGFSRKLFF
many	-	TRBV25-1	TRBJ2-7	TGTGCCAGCAGTGAGACGGCTGGGGTTGGTATCTACGAGCAGTACTTC	CASSETAGVGIYEQYF
many	-	TRBV20-1	TRBJ2-5	TGCAGTGCTAGACGGGACACAGAGACCCAGTACTTC	CSARRDTETQYF
-	TRBD2	TRBV20-1	TRBJ2-1	TGCAGTGCTAGTTTCCCCAATCGAGCGGGAGGGAAGGATGAGCAGTTCTTC	CSASFPNRAGGKDEQFF
many	TRBD1	TRBV18	TRBJ2-1	TGTGCCAGCTCACCCTCCAACACTGGACAGGGATCTATGTCGGATGGCGATGAGCAGTTCTTC	CASSPSNTGQGSMSDGDEQFF
-	-	TRBV12-3/TRBV12-4	TRBJ1-5	TGTGCCAGCAGTTTAGCGATTCAGCCCCAGCATTTT	CASSLAIQPQHF
many	-	TRBV20-1	TRBJ1-2	TGCAGTGCTCCAGACAGGTTCTATGGCTACACCTTC	CSAPDRFYGYTF
many	-	TRBV6-5	TRBJ1-1	TGTGCCAGCAGTTACTCGGAGGGGAACACTGAAGCTTTCTTT	CASSYSEGNTEAFF
many	TRBD1	TRBV12-3/TRBV12-4	TRBJ2-1	TGTGCCAGCAGTCAGGGGGACAGGGATTCTTTGTTCTTC	CASSQGDRDSLFF
many	-	TRBV7-9	TRBJ2-7	TGTGCCAGCAGCACACCGACTGTCAACTACGAGCAGTACTTC	CASSTPTVNYEQYF
many	-	TRBV18	TRBJ2-2	TGTGCCAGCTCACCGATCCCCGAGACCGGGGAGCTGTTTTTT	CASSPIPETGELFF
many	-	TRBV5-1	TRBJ2-1	TGCGCCAGCAGCTTGGATTCGGGTTGGAATGAGCAGTTCTTC	CASSLDSGWNEQFF
few	-	TRBV20-1	TRBJ2-1	TGCAGTGCCGGACTTAACAATGAGCAGTTCTTC	CSAGLNNEQFF
few	-	TRBV29-1	TRBJ2-3	TGCAGCGTTGAAGATCTTTCCCCAGATACGCAGTATTTT	CSVEDLSPDTQYF
few	-	TRBV20-1	TRBJ1-2	TGCAGTGTCAGCTCCAGGAGTGTGGGTGGCTACACCTTC	CSVSSRSVGGYTF
many	-	TRBV20-1	TRBJ2-3	TGCAGTGCTAGCCCGCAGGGTTTGGATACGCAGTATTTT	CSASPQGLDTQYF
many	-	TRBV6-2/TRBV6-3	TRBJ2-7	TGTGCCAGCAGCCCAGGTGGGGGAGGAACCTACGAGCAGTACTTC	CASSPGGGGTYEQYF
many	-	TRBV7-8	TRBJ2-2	TGTGCCAGCAGCCGTAGCGGAAACACCGGGGAGCTGTTTTTT	CASSRSGNTGELFF
-	-	TRBV18	TRBJ2-7	TGTGCCAGCTCACCGTCAACAGGGAGCGAGCAGTACTTC	CASSPSTGSEQYF
many	TRBD1	TRBV5-1	TRBJ2-7	TGCGCCAGCAGCTTGTCGGGACAGGGGTTAGCCGAGCAGTACTTC	CASSLSGQGLAEQYF
many	-	TRBV12-3/TRBV12-4	TRBJ1-2	TGTGCCAGCACCCCTGGATGGGGGGAACGCGGCTACACCTTC	CASTPGWGERGYTF
many	-	TRBV7-2	TRBJ2-1	TGTGCCAGCAGTTTTACAGAGTACAATGAGCAGTTCTTC	CASSFTEYNEQFF
many	TRBD1	TRBV5-1	TRBJ2-7	TGCGCCAGCAGCCAGACAGGGGGCTACGAGCAGTACTTC	CASSQTGGYEQYF
many	-	TRBV20-1	TRBJ1-1	TGCAGTGCTAGTAGTTTGCAGGCGAACACTGAAGCTTTCTTT	CSASSLQANTEAFF
-	-	TRBV7-2	TRBJ2-5	TGTGCCAGCAGCTTAGCGCTGGGGGTACACCAAGAGACCCAGTACTTC	CASSLALGVHQETQYF
few	-	TRBV7-9	TRBJ2-3	TGTGCCAGCAGGCCTACGGGCCGCTATAGCACAGATACGCAGTATTTT	CASRPTGRYSTDTQYF
few	TRBD2	TRBV5-1	TRBJ2-3	TGCGCCAGCAGCCTGACTAGCGGGAGGGCCACAGATACGCAGTATTTT	CASSLTSGRATDTQYF
many	-	TRBV6-2/TRBV6-3	TRBJ2-1	TGTGCCAGCAGTGCCAGGGTATACAATGAGCAGTTCTTC	CASSARVYNEQFF
many	-	TRBV9	TRBJ2-7	TGTGCCAGCAGCGTAGTTAGGAGGCCCACCTACGAGCAGTACTTC	CASSVVRRPTYEQYF
few	-	TRBV12-3/TRBV12-4	TRBJ2-5	TGTGCCAGCAGGAGCCCCGGCCCAGAGACCCAGTACTTC	CASRSPGPETQYF
many	TRBD2	TRBV4-2	TRBJ2-3	TGTGCCAGCAGCCAACCCAAACCCGGACTAGCTCAGTCCACAGATACGCAGTATTTT	CASSQPKPGLAQSTDTQYF